This passage covers 15 T cell receptor beta chains from one sample sequenced in a study of blood T cell repertoires in COVID-19. TCRdb's table, derived via immunoSEQ multiplex PCR, lists solely in-frame clones and lacks some. Of over 45,000 clones listed, 82% are singletons. Input material: peripheral blood. The receptors originated from a man aged 40-49 years with acute or convalescent COVID-19.

The rearrangement joins TRBV18 to TRBJ1-5; TRBD1 agrees at 12 bases. With 2 bases clipped from V and 0 bases from J, the junction kept 11 bases outside the gene matches. The CDR3 spans 20 residues. Per germline, CDR1 KGHSH and CDR2 LQKENI. The CDR3 sequence: CASSPNLGTGGANSNQPQHF. CDR3 DNA sequence: TGTGCCAGCTCACCAAACCTTGGGACAGGGGGCGCAAATAGCAATCAGCCCCAGCATTTT.

The sample holds many counts of this clone. The V gene is TRBV30, the J gene TRBJ1-4, with a weak D call TRBD1 (5 bases). Per the germline V gene, CDR1 is GTSNPN and CDR2 is SVGIG (reference sequence). Trimming took off 2 bases at V and 5 bases at J, with 12 bases between the two ends. The CDR3 consists of 14 residues. For the CDR3, the DNA is TGTGCCTGGAGTCGCGGGGGAGTGAATGAAAAACTGTTTTTT. Translation gives CAWSRGGVNEKLFF. The whole variable domain, remainder taken from reference TRBV30 and TRBJ1-4, is SQTIHQWPATLVQPVGSPLSLECTVEGTSNPNLYWYRQAAGRGLQLLFYSVGIGQISSEVPQNLSASRPQDRQFILSSKKLLLSDSGFYLCAWSRGGVNEKLFFGSGTQLSVL.

In this sample, this clone is medium-sized (0.01 to 0.1%). This chain connects TRBV27 to TRBJ2-1; D gene ambiguous. This CDR3 region has 15 residues. V was cut by 4 bases and J by 6 bases, with 16 bases left in between. Germline CDR1 and CDR2: MNHEY and SMNVEV (reference sequence). The CDR3 reads CASSSNPRQLNEQFF. DNA of the CDR3: TGTGCCAGCAGTTCGAACCCTCGACAACTCAATGAGCAGTTCTTC.

The chain links TRBV7-9 to TRBJ1-6; D gene unclear. Germline V lookup: CDR1 SEHNR, CDR2 FQNEAQ (reference sequence). V lost 4 bases and J 6 bases, leaving 13 bases between the germline ends. The CDR3 has 15 residues. The DNA for the CDR3 is TGTGCCAGCAGCTCCCAGCATGGCGGTAATTCACCCCTCCACTTT. The encoded protein is CASSSQHGGNSPLHF.

The chain employs TRBV27 and TRBJ2-7; 9 nucleotides line up with TRBD1. CDR1 is MNHEY, CDR2 SMNVEV, per germline (reference sequence). The junction had 17 bases not matched to a gene; V was cut back by 0 bases and J by 8 bases. The length of the CDR3 is 18 residues. The CDR3 is CASSLSSFGTGSMRQQYF. The CDR3, as DNA: TGTGCCAGCAGTTTATCGAGTTTTGGGACAGGGTCTATGAGGCAGCAGTACTTC.

This sequence joins TRBV5-1 and TRBJ2-2; D might be TRBD1 (6 bases). From germline, CDR1 is SGHRS and CDR2 YFSETQ. There are 15 residues in the CDR3. Trimming stripped 4 bases from V and 7 bases from J, with 17 bases between. The CDR3 region has the DNA TGCGCCAGCAGCCCCCAGGGGAAGGGGAGCGGGGAGCTGTTTTTT. This sequence encodes CASSPQGKGSGELFF. The variable domain in full, with the rest retrieved from reference TRBV5-1 and TRBJ2-2, is KAGVTQTPRYLIKTRGQQVTLSCSPISGHRSVSWYQQTPGQGLQFLFEYFSETQRNKGNFPGRFSGRQFSNSRSEMNVSTLELGDSALYLCASSPQGKGSGELFFGEGSRLTVL.

The chain uses TRBV6-2 or TRBV6-3 and TRBJ2-1; D gene unclear. The CDR3 loop spans 12 amino acids. Between the trimmed V and J ends, which lost 0 bases and 9 bases, there was a span of 6 bases. Per the germline V gene, CDR1 is MNHEY and CDR2 is SVGEGT. The CDR3 loop reads CASSYSFGEQFF. CDR3 bases: TGTGCCAGCAGTTACTCGTTCGGTGAGCAGTTCTTC.

The CDR3 DNA is TGTGCCAGCAGCTTACTAGGTCTTGGTAATTCACCCCTCCACTTT. Protein product: CASSLLGLGNSPLHF. This chain uses TRBV7-2 with TRBJ1-6; no clear D gene. The CDR3 extends over 15 amino acids. Germline-derived CDR1 and CDR2 are SGHTA and FQGNSA. Trimming shortened V by 2 bases and J by 6 bases, and 11 bases separated the two germline ends.

The chain links TRBV29-1 to TRBJ2-3; D is possibly TRBD1 (5 bases). The V gene's germline CDR1 is SQVTM and CDR2 ANQGSEA. V was cut by 5 bases and J by 0 bases, with 9 bases left in between. The CDR3 has 13 amino acids. The CDR3 DNA reads as TGCAGCGTTCAGGGTAGAAGCACAGATACGCAGTATTTT. Amino acids: CSVQGRSTDTQYF.

V gene TRBV7-5 combines with J gene TRBJ2-5; no DNA check was done on the table's D call, TRBD2. TRBV7-5 is reported as a pseudogene. This CDR3 has 18 amino acids. Here the CDR3 DNA reads TGTGCCAGAAGCTCCTTGGATGATCAACAGCGGGGGAGAGAGACCCAGTACTTC. It codes for CARSSLDDQQRGRETQYF.

This clone was counted between two and nine times. This chain links TRBV7-3 with TRBJ2-1, with D perhaps TRBD2 (6 bases). The CDR3 length is 12 residues. V was pared by 1 base and J by 12 bases, with 10 bases between. Germline CDR1 and CDR2: SGHTA and FQGTGA. CDR3 in amino acids: CASSLNGGWQFF. In DNA, the CDR3 is TGTGCCAGCAGCTTAAATGGGGGGTGGCAGTTCTTC. Looking up the rest from reference TRBV7-3 and TRBJ2-1 gives the full variable domain: GAGVSQTPSNKVTEKGKYVELRCDPISGHTALYWYRQSLGQGPEFLIYFQGTGAADDSGLPNDRFFAVRPEGSVSTLKIQRTERGDSAVYLCASSLNGGWQFFGPGTRLTVL.

The rearrangement uses TRBV5-4 and TRBJ1-2; no definite D call. The CDR3 is 14 amino acids. Trimming removed 0 bases at V and 8 bases at J, with 14 bases between. CDR1 is SGHNT and CDR2 is YYREEE in the germline V gene (reference sequence). CDR3: CASSLAAGSDGYTF. The CDR3 DNA reads as TGTGCCAGCAGCTTGGCCGCAGGATCTGACGGCTACACCTTC.

This sequence joins TRBV10-3 and TRBJ1-1, with D hard to call. This CDR3 has 13 residues. Germline CDR1 ENHRY, CDR2 SYGVKD. V lost 0 bases to trimming and J lost 6 bases, with 8 bases between them. In DNA form, the CDR3 reads TGTGCCATCAGTGAGTCGAAGGACTCTGAAGCTTTCTTT. Amino acids: CAISESKDSEAFF.

The sample holds one count of this clone. This chain connects TRBV18 to TRBJ2-1, with a weak D call TRBD1 (6 bases). Per germline, CDR1 KGHSH and CDR2 LQKENI. Trimming removed 6 bases at V and 2 bases at J, with 8 bases between. The CDR3 covers 13 residues. This CDR3 reads CASSGQTYNEQFF. The CDR3 DNA follows: TGTGCCAGCTCCGGACAGACCTACAATGAGCAGTTCTTC.

The chain is built from TRBV7-9 and TRBJ1-2; TRBD1 is a possible D gene (5 bases). CDR3 size: 16 residues. V shed 6 bases and J shed 2 bases, with 19 bases lying between them. Germline V gene lookup returns CDR1 SEHNR and CDR2 FQNEAQ (reference sequence). The CDR3 sequence: CASSSGGTRTNYGYTF. In DNA, the CDR3 is TGTGCCAGCAGTAGCGGTGGGACCCGAACGAACTATGGCTACACCTTC.